These 24 T cell receptor beta chains share one sample of origin, sequenced in a study of a mutant IDH1 vaccine in newly diagnosed glioma (dated by TCRdb to the early 2020s). Taken with the paper, the label for time point translates to: week 11, during vaccination. Each vaccine dose was 300 ug of a 20-mer mutant IDH1 peptide in Montanide, given subcutaneously with topical imiquimod. For these receptors, no antigen is known. Preparation of the library involved the immunoSEQ multiplex PCR assay. TCRdb limited this immuneACCESS table to in-frame rearrangements with V and J called. A share of clones is missing; checked studies link under half to unresolved V genes, and the rest is unexplained. In all, the sample holds 95,000 to 120,000 clones, and 85% to 90% of those were seen once. The top ten hold roughly 0.65% of the sample. The input for sequencing was PBMCs, taken from a glioma patient whose treatment included an IDH1 peptide vaccine. The source is a woman between 45 and 65 years old with glioma.

The rearrangement links TRBV2 to TRBJ2-7; 8 positions match TRBD2. Trimming removed 6 bases from V and 5 bases from J; junction bases left unmatched: 15. Germline assignment: CDR1 SNHLY and CDR2 FYNNEI. This CDR3 is built from 16 residues. The CDR3 nucleotides read TGTGCCAGCAGGGCGGGACTAGTCTACTCACCCCACGAGCAGTACTTC. Translated: CASRAGLVYSPHEQYF.

In its sample, this clone was seen a few times. This CDR3 reads CASSTNRRTEAFF. Written as DNA, the CDR3 is TGTGCCAGCAGCACAAACCGGAGGACTGAAGCTTTCTTT. The chain employs TRBV7-8 and TRBJ1-1, with D hard to call. The CDR3 has 13 residues. Trimming removed 5 bases from V and 5 bases from J, with 12 bases in between. In germline, CDR1 is SGHVS, CDR2 FQNEAQ. Full variable domain (missing parts from reference TRBV7-8 and TRBJ1-1): GAGVSQSPRYKVAKRGQDVALRCDPISGHVSLFWYQQALGQGPEFLTYFQNEAQLDKSGLPSDRFFAERPEGSVSTLKIQRTQQEDSAVYLCASSTNRRTEAFFGQGTRLTVV.

V is TRBV4-1 and J is TRBJ1-5; no clear D gene. V was trimmed by 1 base and J by 2 bases, leaving 15 bases between them. Germline V lookup: CDR1 MGHRA, CDR2 YSYEKL. CDR3 length equals 17 residues. The CDR3 region has the DNA TGCGCCAGCAGCCAAGGTCGCCGGTCTACGGGCAATCAGCCCCAGCATTTT. The encoded protein is CASSQGRRSTGNQPQHF.

The V call is TRBV6-1, the J call TRBJ1-1, with D unresolved. The length of the CDR3 is 11 residues. V gave up 5 bases and J gave up 6 bases, with 7 bases separating them. Germline CDR1 reads MNHNS; CDR2 reads SASEGT. CDR3 DNA sequence: TGTGCCAGCAGTCCCGGTCCTGAAGCTTTCTTT. Protein product: CASSPGPEAFF.

The chain carries TRBV11-2 and TRBJ2-7; 8 nucleotides agree with TRBD2. Trimming cost V 4 bases and J 1 base; bases outside gene matches: 9. The CDR3 sequence is 16 residues long. Per the germline V gene, CDR1 is SGHAT and CDR2 is FQNNGV. The CDR3 region has the DNA TGTGCCAGCAGCTCGATCCGGGGGGGCGATTCCTACGAGCAGTACTTC. Translating it yields CASSSIRGGDSYEQYF.

This sequence joins TRBV9 and TRBJ2-1; a weak D match, TRBD1 (6 bases). V gave up 0 bases and J gave up 7 bases, with 11 bases separating them. The germline V gene encodes CDR1 SGDLS and CDR2 YYNGEE. This CDR3 contains 14 residues. CDR3 protein: CASSVAGQTNEQFF. CDR3 in DNA: TGTGCCAGCAGCGTAGCCGGACAGACGAATGAGCAGTTCTTC.

The rearrangement links TRBV7-2 to TRBJ2-7; TRBD2 agrees at 9 bases. J gave up 2 bases and V 5 bases, and 7 bases lay outside the gene matches. The CDR3 consists of 15 residues. CDR1 is SGHTA and CDR2 is FQGNSA in the germline V gene. The CDR3: CASSQGLAGTYEQYF. CDR3 coding DNA: TGTGCCAGCAGCCAGGGGCTAGCGGGGACCTACGAGCAGTACTTC.

The chain carries TRBV6-5 and TRBJ2-7; 7 bases align to TRBD2. Per the germline V gene, CDR1 is MNHEY and CDR2 is SVGAGI. The CDR3 sequence is 13 residues long. J lost 4 bases, V lost 7 bases, and 7 bases had no gene match. The CDR3 region is CASTGRVQYEQYF. CDR3 DNA: TGTGCCAGCACGGGGAGGGTCCAATACGAGCAGTACTTC.

V and J are TRBV6-5 and TRBJ2-6; D not resolved. Germline V gives CDR1 MNHEY, CDR2 SVGAGI. The germline V and J ends were trimmed by 4 bases and 0 bases, with 10 bases remaining between them. The CDR3 extends over 16 amino acids. CDR3 residues: CASSSTHNSGANVLTF. DNA for the CDR3: TGTGCCAGCAGTTCAACCCACAACTCTGGGGCCAACGTCCTGACTTTC.

The chain is built from TRBV28 and TRBJ2-1, with D perhaps TRBD1 (6 bases). Trimming left V 6 bases short and J 4 bases short, with 19 bases between. Looked up from germline, CDR1 is MDHEN and CDR2 is SYDVKM. This CDR3 is built from 16 residues. The CDR3 sequence: CASSAPGRGIYNEQFF. The CDR3 DNA reads TGTGCCAGCAGCGCCCCTGGTAGGGGGATTTACAATGAGCAGTTCTTC.

The chain has TRBV7-9 and TRBJ2-7, with D possibly TRBD1 on 5 matching bases. In germline, CDR1 is SEHNR, CDR2 FQNEAQ (reference sequence). The germline V and J ends were trimmed by 3 bases and 2 bases, with 14 bases remaining between them. The CDR3 is 15 residues long. CDR3 sequence (DNA): TGTGCCAGCAGCTTTCCTTTAGACAGCACCTACGAGCAGTACTTC. It specifies CASSFPLDSTYEQYF.

The chain has TRBV5-8 and TRBJ2-1; D unclear. The CDR3 length is 12 residues. The germline gives CDR1 SGHTS, CDR2 YDEGEE. V was shortened by 3 bases and J by 5 bases, with 6 bases between the two germline ends. For the CDR3, the DNA is TGTGCCAGCAGCTCATACAACAATGAGCAGTTCTTC. This translates into CASSSYNNEQFF.

V is TRBV19 and J is TRBJ1-5, with D hard to call. Germline V gene lookup returns CDR1 LNHDA and CDR2 SQIVND (reference sequence). Trimming took 3 bases from V and 0 from J, leaving 9 bases between them. The CDR3 length is 15 residues. The DNA of the CDR3 is TGTGCCAGTAGTATCCGGGGAGATAGCAATCAGCCCCAGCATTTT. It yields the protein CASSIRGDSNQPQHF. Combining the CDR3 with reference TRBV19 and TRBJ1-5 gives the whole variable domain DGGITQSPKYLFRKEGQNVTLSCEQNLNHDAMYWYRQDPGQGLRLIYYSQIVNDFQKGDIAEGYSVSREKKESFPLTVTSAQKNPTAFYLCASSIRGDSNQPQHFGDGTRLSIL.

The rearrangement links TRBV5-6 to TRBJ2-7; the D is unclear. The CDR3 loop spans 13 amino acids. Germline lookup yields CDR1 SGHDT and CDR2 YYEEEE. Trimming left V 0 bases short and J 2 bases short, with 6 bases between. The CDR3 sequence is CASSLVSTYEQYF. CDR3 DNA sequence: TGTGCCAGCAGCTTGGTCTCGACCTACGAGCAGTACTTC.

The genes are TRBV7-9 and TRBJ2-7, with 11 positions matching TRBD2. The ends lost 6 bases at V and 3 bases at J; junction bases unmatched: 13. CDR1 is SEHNR and CDR2 is FQNEAQ in the germline V gene (reference sequence). This CDR3 is built from 17 residues. Written as DNA, the CDR3 is TGTGCCAGCAGAAAAGAAGGAACTAGCGGGAGTCTCTACGAGCAGTACTTC. Amino acid sequence: CASRKEGTSGSLYEQYF.

V is TRBV5-4 and J is TRBJ2-2; the D is unclear. This CDR3 region has 13 residues. Trimming shortened V by 0 bases and J by 4 bases, and 4 bases separated the two germline ends. CDR1 and CDR2 (germline): SGHNT, YYREEE (reference sequence). Here the CDR3 reads CASSLAFTGELFF. For the CDR3, the DNA is TGTGCCAGCAGCTTGGCTTTCACCGGGGAGCTGTTTTTT.

The sample holds one count of this clone. The chain recombines TRBV7-2 with TRBJ2-3; possible D gene TRBD2, 5 bases. The ends were cut back, 1 base at V and 3 bases at J, with 17 bases in the middle. The length of the CDR3 is 17 residues. Germline V gene data show CDR1 as SGHTA and CDR2 as FQGNSA. Here the CDR3 reads CASSLDGITQGTDTQYF. CDR3 nucleotides: TGTGCCAGCAGCTTAGACGGGATAACGCAAGGGACAGATACGCAGTATTTT.

This clone was seen only a few times. The chain links TRBV29-1 to TRBJ1-4; a possible D gene is TRBD1 (6 bases). Germline CDR1 and CDR2: SQVTM and ANQGSEA. V was clipped by 8 bases and J by 2 bases, with 12 bases between them. The CDR3 length is 13 residues. The CDR3 sequence: CSIQGSTNEKLFF. Here the CDR3 DNA reads TGCAGCATACAGGGTTCGACTAATGAAAAACTGTTTTTT. The whole variable domain, remainder taken from reference TRBV29-1 and TRBJ1-4, is SAVISQKPSRDICQRGTSLTIQCQVDSQVTMMFWYRQQPGQSLTLIATANQGSEATYESGFVIDKFPISRPNLTFSTLTVSNMSPEDSSIYLCSIQGSTNEKLFFGSGTQLSVL.

The chain is built from TRBV30 and TRBJ1-2, with D tentatively TRBD1 (5 bases). CDR3 length equals 11 residues. Germline assignment: CDR1 GTSNPN and CDR2 SVGIG (reference sequence). The CDR3, as DNA: TGTGCGGGGGGAGACCGCTATGGCTACACCTTC. This gives the protein CAGGDRYGYTF.

V and J are TRBV29-1 and TRBJ2-3; TRBD2 agrees at 11 bases. CDR1 and CDR2 (germline): SQVTM, ANQGSEA. The junction had 3 bases not matched to a gene; V was cut back by 8 bases and J by 5 bases. The CDR3 is made up of 12 amino acids. The CDR3 DNA reads as TGCAGCTCAGGACTAGCGGGAGATACGCAGTATTTT. Its protein is CSSGLAGDTQYF.

V usage is TRBV6-1 and J usage is TRBJ2-7; 7 bases are a match to TRBD1. CDR1 and CDR2 (germline): MNHNS, SASEGT. The CDR3 sequence is 14 residues long. The ends lost 4 bases at V and 5 bases at J; junction bases unmatched: 8. This CDR3 reads CASSATTGIHEQYF. The CDR3 coding sequence is TGTGCCAGCAGTGCTACGACAGGGATCCACGAGCAGTACTTC.

The V and J genes are TRBV27 and TRBJ1-3; 7 bases line up with TRBD1. With V trimmed by 2 bases and J by 1 base, 2 bases remained unmatched. The CDR3 extends over 15 amino acids. CDR1 is MNHEY and CDR2 is SMNVEV in the germline V gene (reference sequence). The CDR3 protein is CASSLRTGSGNTIYF. CDR3 nucleotides: TGTGCCAGCAGTTTAAGGACAGGTTCTGGAAACACCATATATTTT.

The chain is built from TRBV15 and TRBJ1-2; tentatively, D is TRBD1 (5 bases). Deletions cut 0 bases from V and 3 bases from J, with 11 bases between. The CDR3 extends over 15 amino acids. CDR1 and CDR2 (germline): LNHNV, YYDKDF (reference sequence). CDR3 coding DNA: TGTGCCACCAGCAGAGATCGGGGGGTACACTATGGCTACACCTTC. Protein product: CATSRDRGVHYGYTF. Full variable domain (rest looked up from reference TRBV15 and TRBJ1-2): DAMVIQNPRYQVTQFGKPVTLSCSQTLNHNVMYWYQQKSSQAPKLLFHYYDKDFNNEADTPDNFQSRRPNTSFCFLDIRSPGLGDTAMYLCATSRDRGVHYGYTFGSGTRLTVV.

The gene calls are TRBV5-1 and TRBJ2-7; 13 bases agree with TRBD2. Germline lookup yields CDR1 SGHRS and CDR2 YFSETQ. Trimming cost V 5 bases and J 1 base; bases outside gene matches: 12. CDR3 length equals 18 residues. Here the CDR3 DNA reads TGCGCCAGCAGTGAGGGAACTAGCGGGAGGGCCTATTCCTACGAGCAGTACTTC. This sequence encodes CASSEGTSGRAYSYEQYF.